A selection of T cell receptor beta chains follows, all from one sample in a study of somatic mutations in cytotoxic T cells in rheumatoid arthritis. Sequencing was performed with immunoSEQ multiplex PCR; in TCRdb, only in-frame clones are kept and a portion is missing. The sample lists under 20,000 clones, 85% occurring once. The sample consisted of CD8+ T cells sorted from blood. The receptor source for this set is a woman aged 40 to 50 with rheumatoid arthritis. CDR3s include the opening cysteine and the closing phenylalanine or tryptophan. Each record gives: CDR3 length, D gene, J gene, V gene, clone size, CDR3 protein, CDR3 DNA. The D gene is left open where the match is weak. Size tells how often a clone was seen (once, few, many) or the class of an expanded clone, and some rows leave it out.

length: 13
D: .
J: TRBJ1-5
V: TRBV7-3
size: once
CDR3: CASSSEPGRPQHF
DNA: TGTGCCAGCAGCTCCGAACCTGGGCGGCCCCAGCATTTT

length: 13
D: TRBD1
J: TRBJ1-5
V: TRBV5-6
size: few
CDR3: CASSLQGNQPQHF
DNA: TGTGCCAGCAGCTTACAGGGGAATCAGCCCCAGCATTTT

length: 12
D: .
J: TRBJ1-1
V: TRBV5-1
size: .
CDR3: CASSLSVTEAFF
DNA: TGTGCCAGCAGCTTGAGCGTCACTGAAGCTTTCTTT

length: 12
D: .
J: TRBJ2-1
V: TRBV27
size: .
CDR3: CASSTGYNEQFF
DNA: TGTGCCAGTTCTACAGGTTACAATGAGCAGTTCTTC

length: 16
D: TRBD2
J: TRBJ2-1
V: TRBV19
size: few
CDR3: CASSISAGGSYNEQFF
DNA: TGTGCCAGTAGTATTTCAGCGGGAGGTTCCTACAATGAGCAGTTCTTC

length: 12
D: TRBD2
J: TRBJ2-3
V: TRBV11-3
size: .
CDR3: CASSTGLASQYF
DNA: TGTGCCAGCAGCACGGGACTAGCTTCGCAGTATTTT

length: 15
D: TRBD1
J: TRBJ1-3
V: TRBV5-1
size: .
CDR3: CASSKDRGWGNTIYF
DNA: TGCGCCAGCAGCAAGGACAGGGGGTGGGGAAACACCATATATTTT

length: 11
D: .
J: TRBJ1-1
V: TRBV11-2
size: .
CDR3: CASSLGSEAFF
DNA: TGTGCCAGCAGCTTAGGCAGTGAAGCTTTCTTT

length: 12
D: .
J: TRBJ1-2
V: TRBV27
size: .
CDR3: CASSLTGDGYTF
DNA: TGTGCCAGCAGTTTGACCGGGGATGGCTACACCTTC

length: 12
D: .
J: TRBJ2-5
V: TRBV6-1
size: .
CDR3: CASGARGETQYF
DNA: TGTGCCAGCGGGGCCCGGGGGGAGACCCAGTACTTC

length: 14
D: TRBD1
J: TRBJ1-1
V: TRBV7-8
size: .
CDR3: CASSLGQRTGTRFF
DNA: TGTGCCAGCAGCTTAGGTCAAAGGACAGGGACTCGCTTCTTT

length: 15
D: TRBD2
J: TRBJ2-3
V: TRBV7-9
size: .
CDR3: CASSLVAGGADTQYF
DNA: TGTGCCAGCAGCTTAGTAGCGGGAGGTGCGGATACGCAGTATTTT

length: 15
D: .
J: TRBJ1-1
V: TRBV14
size: .
CDR3: CASSQDTVGGTEAFF
DNA: TGTGCCAGCAGCCAAGATACTGTTGGAGGCACTGAAGCTTTCTTT

length: 13
D: .
J: TRBJ2-5
V: TRBV2
size: .
CDR3: CASSGGTRGTQYF
DNA: TGTGCCAGCAGTGGGGGAACCCGGGGGACCCAGTACTTC

length: 13
D: .
J: TRBJ2-1
V: TRBV2
size: .
CDR3: CASSGVVGNEQFF
DNA: TGTGCCAGCAGTGGCGTTGTCGGGAATGAGCAGTTCTTC

length: 13
D: .
J: TRBJ1-1
V: TRBV9
size: once
CDR3: CASSPRVDREAFF
DNA: TGTGCCAGCAGCCCCCGGGTTGACAGAGAAGCTTTCTTT

length: 15
D: .
J: TRBJ2-2
V: TRBV2
size: .
CDR3: CASSGGLTNTGELFF
DNA: TGTGCCAGCAGCGGAGGACTGACGAACACCGGGGAGCTGTTTTTT

length: 13
D: TRBD1
J: TRBJ1-1
V: TRBV9
size: few
CDR3: CASSPRQGAEAFF
DNA: TGTGCCAGCAGCCCTCGACAGGGGGCTGAAGCTTTCTTT

length: 14
D: .
J: TRBJ2-7
V: TRBV19
size: .
CDR3: CASSTYPGIFEQYF
DNA: TGTGCCAGTAGTACCTACCCCGGGATCTTCGAGCAGTACTTC

length: 15
D: .
J: TRBJ2-5
V: TRBV4-1
size: .
CDR3: CASSHPGGYQETQYF
DNA: TGCGCCAGCAGCCACCCTGGGGGGTACCAAGAGACCCAGTACTTC

length: 14
D: .
J: TRBJ2-2
V: TRBV13
size: .
CDR3: CASRSGISPGELFF
DNA: TGTGCCAGCAGGTCCGGGATCTCACCCGGGGAGCTGTTTTTT

length: 13
D: TRBD2
J: TRBJ2-2
V: TRBV5-1
size: .
CDR3: CASSLAGTGELFF
DNA: TGCGCCAGCAGCCTAGCGGGCACCGGGGAGCTGTTTTTT

length: 16
D: .
J: TRBJ1-1
V: TRBV6-5
size: few
CDR3: CASSYQSWGTNTEAFF
DNA: TGTGCCAGCAGTTACCAAAGCTGGGGCACTAACACTGAAGCTTTCTTT

length: 14
D: .
J: TRBJ2-7
V: TRBV7-6
size: .
CDR3: CASSLSGAGYEQYF
DNA: TGTGCCAGCAGCTTATCAGGGGCAGGCTACGAGCAGTACTTC

length: 13
D: .
J: TRBJ1-5
V: TRBV5-6
size: once
CDR3: CASSSYSGQPQHF
DNA: TGTGCCAGCAGCTCCTACTCGGGACAGCCCCAGCATTTT

length: 19
D: TRBD2
J: TRBJ2-3
V: TRBV23-1
size: .
CDR3: CASSQSPGLAGVPGGTQYF
DNA: TGCGCCAGCAGTCAGTCCCCGGGACTAGCGGGGGTCCCTGGGGGTACGCAGTATTTT

length: 17
D: TRBD1
J: TRBJ1-3
V: TRBV5-8
size: .
CDR3: CASSLGNRGTYGNTIYF
DNA: TGTGCCAGCAGCTTGGGTAACAGGGGGACGTATGGAAACACCATATATTTT

length: 13
D: TRBD1
J: TRBJ1-1
V: TRBV2
size: .
CDR3: CATQGAASTEAFF
DNA: TGTGCCACTCAGGGGGCAGCTAGCACTGAAGCTTTCTTT

length: 15
D: TRBD1
J: TRBJ1-2
V: TRBV13
size: .
CDR3: CASSQVGQTFYGYTF
DNA: TGTGCCAGCAGCCAAGTGGGACAGACGTTCTATGGCTACACCTTC

length: 13
D: TRBD2
J: TRBJ2-5
V: TRBV30
size: few
CDR3: CAWIGGGGETQYF
DNA: TGTGCCTGGATCGGGGGGGGCGGAGAGACCCAGTACTTC

length: 15
D: TRBD2
J: TRBJ2-1
V: TRBV9
size: .
CDR3: CASSARTSGYNEQFF
DNA: TGTGCCAGCAGCGCAAGGACTAGCGGTTACAATGAGCAGTTCTTC

length: 13
D: .
J: TRBJ1-5
V: TRBV15
size: .
CDR3: CATSRGGGWPQHF
DNA: TGTGCCACCAGCAGAGGGGGGGGGTGGCCCCAGCATTTT

length: 15
D: TRBD1
J: TRBJ1-4
V: TRBV6-5
size: .
CDR3: CASTNRGTANEKLFF
DNA: TGTGCCAGCACCAACAGAGGGACAGCTAATGAAAAACTGTTTTTT

length: 16
D: .
J: TRBJ2-7
V: TRBV5-1
size: .
CDR3: CASSAGPGSQSYEQYF
DNA: TGCGCCAGCAGCGCGGGCCCTGGCAGCCAGTCCTACGAGCAGTACTTC

length: 13
D: TRBD1
J: TRBJ2-1
V: TRBV29-1
size: once
CDR3: CSAILRDSNEQFF
DNA: TGCAGCGCGATTCTCCGGGACAGCAATGAGCAGTTCTTC

length: 16
D: TRBD1
J: TRBJ2-3
V: TRBV6-1
size: .
CDR3: CASSEKRGRASDTQYF
DNA: TGTGCCAGCAGTGAAAAGAGGGGGCGCGCATCAGATACGCAGTATTTT

length: 16
D: TRBD2
J: TRBJ2-1
V: TRBV4-1
size: .
CDR3: CASSQEASGGGDEQFF
DNA: TGCGCCAGCAGCCAAGAAGCGAGCGGGGGGGGAGATGAGCAGTTCTTC

length: 14
D: .
J: TRBJ2-1
V: TRBV19
size: .
CDR3: CASRVDAGMEEQFF
DNA: TGTGCCAGTAGGGTTGATGCGGGGATGGAGGAGCAGTTCTTC

length: 14
D: .
J: TRBJ2-7
V: TRBV27
size: .
CDR3: CASSLGGLLHEQYF
DNA: TGTGCCAGCAGTTTAGGAGGGTTGCTCCACGAGCAGTACTTC

length: 15
D: TRBD1
J: TRBJ2-7
V: TRBV27
size: .
CDR3: CASSFLQGAYYEQYF
DNA: TGTGCCAGCAGTTTCTTACAGGGGGCCTATTACGAGCAGTACTTC

length: 16
D: TRBD1
J: TRBJ1-4
V: TRBV11-2
size: .
CDR3: CASSLWAGGEGEKLFF
DNA: TGTGCCAGCAGCTTATGGGCAGGGGGCGAGGGTGAAAAACTGTTTTTT

length: 13
D: .
J: TRBJ1-5
V: TRBV6-5
size: .
CDR3: CASSYAENQPQHF
DNA: TGTGCCAGCAGTTACGCAGAAAATCAGCCCCAGCATTTT

length: 15
D: TRBD2
J: TRBJ2-7
V: TRBV5-1
size: .
CDR3: CASREPTSGTYEQYF
DNA: TGCGCCAGCAGAGAACCGACTAGCGGCACCTACGAGCAGTACTTC

length: 15
D: TRBD1
J: TRBJ2-7
V: TRBV6-5
size: few
CDR3: CASRPGQRSSYEQYF
DNA: TGTGCCAGCAGGCCGGGACAGAGGAGCTCCTACGAGCAGTACTTC

length: 12
D: .
J: TRBJ2-7
V: TRBV27
size: .
CDR3: CASSLFGGEQYF
DNA: TGTGCCAGCAGTTTATTTGGGGGGGAGCAGTACTTC

length: 15
D: .
J: TRBJ1-1
V: TRBV19
size: once
CDR3: CASSMGGFRNTEAFF
DNA: TGTGCCAGTAGTATGGGAGGCTTTAGGAACACTGAAGCTTTCTTT

length: 13
D: .
J: TRBJ1-4
V: TRBV30
size: .
CDR3: CARAEGWGEKLFF
DNA: TGTGCCAGAGCTGAGGGATGGGGTGAAAAACTGTTTTTT

length: 15
D: TRBD2
J: TRBJ2-1
V: TRBV10-3
size: .
CDR3: CAISDGTSVYNEQFF
DNA: TGTGCCATCAGTGACGGGACTAGTGTCTACAATGAGCAGTTCTTC